The 17 T cell receptor beta chains given below trace back to one sample, sequenced in a study of T cells after posttransplantation cyclophosphamide. A marrow graft followed busulfan-fludarabine conditioning, with cyclophosphamide on days +3 and +4. This table comes from immunoSEQ multiplex PCR, and its TCRdb copy is limited to in-frame clones, with some not included. The data contain around 40,000 clones, roughly 87% of them singletons. The starting material was PBMCs, obtained 62 days after allogeneic stem cell transplant with posttransplant cyclophosphamide. The receptors shown here come from a male patient aged 60-70 years who received an allogeneic stem cell transplant from a related donor and was CMV-positive. Some of the T cells might come from the graft donor.

The chain has TRBV6-1 and TRBJ2-2, with 7 nucleotides matching TRBD1. The V and J ends lost 7 bases and 5 bases, in that order; junction bases with no gene match: 7. The CDR3 is made up of 14 amino acids. Germline V CDR1 and CDR2: MNHNS, SASEGT. CDR3 amino acids: CASTLRGTTGELFF. The CDR3 DNA sequence: TGTGCCAGCACTCTCAGGGGGACAACCGGGGAGCTGTTTTTT.

The chain recombines TRBV19 with TRBJ1-5, with a possible D match to TRBD1 (6 bases). The CDR3 is 15 amino acids. V dropped 3 bases and J dropped 2 bases, with 11 bases sitting between them. CDR1 LNHDA and CDR2 SQIVND come from the germline V gene (reference sequence). For the CDR3, the DNA is TGTGCCAGTAGTATTATATCAGGGGGCAATCAGCCCCAGCATTTT. Its protein is CASSIISGGNQPQHF.

This sequence joins TRBV19 and TRBJ1-2, with unresolved D. Germline CDR1 is LNHDA and CDR2 is SQIVND (reference sequence). V was pared by 7 bases and J by 8 bases, with 11 bases between. This CDR3 is built from 11 residues. The CDR3 DNA sequence: TGTGCCAGTACTGCCTCGCGGGGCTACACCTTC. Translating gives CASTASRGYTF. Full variable domain (missing parts from reference TRBV19 and TRBJ1-2): DGGITQSPKYLFRKEGQNVTLSCEQNLNHDAMYWYRQDPGQGLRLIYYSQIVNDFQKGDIAEGYSVSREKKESFPLTVTSAQKNPTAFYLCASTASRGYTFGSGTRLTVV.

The V call is TRBV18, the J call TRBJ1-5, with TRBD1 matching 10 bases. V dropped 3 bases and J dropped 11; count of bases not matched to a gene: 28. Germline CDR1 KGHSH, CDR2 LQKENI. The CDR3 runs to 21 residues. CDR3 sequence: CASSPKPPLTGGRKPSGTQHF. Here the CDR3 DNA reads TGTGCCAGCTCACCTAAACCTCCGCTGACAGGGGGCAGGAAGCCTTCGGGGACCCAGCATTTT.

The chain couples TRBV2 to TRBJ1-1; D unclear. The CDR3 has 13 amino acids. With 7 bases removed from V and 0 bases from J, the gap between germline ends came to 9 bases. CDR1 SNHLY and CDR2 FYNNEI come from the germline V gene. The CDR3 sequence: CASTGKMNTEAFF. DNA of the CDR3: TGTGCCAGCACCGGGAAGATGAACACTGAAGCTTTCTTT.

The CDR3 DNA is TGTGCCAGCAACCCGGGACAGGGGTACGAGCAGTACTTC. It yields the protein CASNPGQGYEQYF. This chain links TRBV5-5 with TRBJ2-7; 10 positions agree with TRBD1. The germline V gene encodes CDR1 SGHKS and CDR2 YYEKEE (reference sequence). The CDR3 spans 13 residues. With 6 bases clipped from V and 4 bases from J, the junction kept 4 bases outside the gene matches.

The chain combines TRBV2 with TRBJ1-4; D is undetermined. The V end lost 9 bases, the J end lost 5 bases, and 13 bases lay between the germline ends. The CDR3 extends over 13 amino acids. Germline V gene sequence: CDR1 SNHLY, CDR2 FYNNEI. The CDR3 DNA follows: TGTGCCAGATCCAGCGCGGGGAATGAAAAACTGTTTTTT. This gives the protein CARSSAGNEKLFF.

This clone was recorded only once. The V call is TRBV25-1, the J call TRBJ1-1; tentatively, D is TRBD1 (5 bases). The CDR3 extends over 17 amino acids. V was pared by 2 bases and J by 3 bases, with 19 bases between. Germline-derived CDR1 and CDR2 are MGHDK and SYGVNS. The DNA for the CDR3 is TGTGCCAGCAGTGAACCTGGCGGTGTAGGGGAGGACACTGAAGCTTTCTTT. It is translated as CASSEPGGVGEDTEAFF.

The V gene is TRBV30, the J gene TRBJ1-5; 8 nucleotides line up with TRBD1. The V gene end was trimmed by 7 bases and the J gene end by 7 bases; junction bases not matched to a gene: 9. The CDR3 extends over 13 amino acids. Germline V gene data show CDR1 as GTSNPN and CDR2 as SVGIG (reference sequence). As DNA, the CDR3 is TGTGCCTCCGGGACAGGACTACGCCAGCCCCAGCATTTT. The encoded protein is CASGTGLRQPQHF.

The rearrangement links TRBV19 to TRBJ1-4; TRBD1 agrees at 7 bases. The CDR3 is made up of 15 amino acids. V was clipped by 5 bases and J by 1 base; unmatched bases: 4. Germline values: CDR1 LNHDA, CDR2 SQIVND (reference sequence). CDR3 in amino acids: CASSADRVTNEKLFF. In nucleotides, the CDR3 is TGTGCCAGTAGTGCCGACAGGGTAACTAATGAAAAACTGTTTTTT. The complete variable domain, with remaining parts taken from reference TRBV19 and TRBJ1-4, reads DGGITQSPKYLFRKEGQNVTLSCEQNLNHDAMYWYRQDPGQGLRLIYYSQIVNDFQKGDIAEGYSVSREKKESFPLTVTSAQKNPTAFYLCASSADRVTNEKLFFGSGTQLSVL.

This clone appeared once. This chain joins TRBV28 and TRBJ2-5; 10 bases are a match to TRBD1. Germline trimming cut 5 bases from V and 5 bases from J; bases unmatched to any gene: 8. CDR3 length: 15 amino acids. Germline V lookup: CDR1 MDHEN, CDR2 SYDVKM. The CDR3 loop is CASSQDRGSFETQYF. In nucleotides, the CDR3 is TGTGCCAGCAGTCAGGACAGGGGGAGTTTCGAGACCCAGTACTTC.

The chain joins TRBV10-3 to TRBJ2-3, with 10 bases identical to TRBD1. With 10 bases clipped from V and 4 bases from J, the junction kept 8 bases outside the gene matches. CDR1 and CDR2 from the germline V gene are ENHRY and SYGVKD. CDR3 length: 14 amino acids. In DNA, the CDR3 is TGTGCCACAAGGGGGACAGGGGTTTCAGATACGCAGTATTTT. It specifies CATRGTGVSDTQYF.

This clone was seen just once. In nucleotides, the CDR3 is TGTGCCAGCAGCTTGTTGACTAGCGGGGGGCTAAAGAGAGATACGCAGTATTTT. It translates to CASSLLTSGGLKRDTQYF. The J gene is TRBJ2-3, the V gene TRBV5-6; 13 nucleotides match TRBD2. After removal of 1 base from V and 5 bases from J, the junction contained 10 bases not matched to a gene. Germline V gene lookup returns CDR1 SGHDT and CDR2 YYEEEE. The CDR3 has 18 amino acids.

The chain is built from TRBV18 and TRBJ2-5; TRBD1 matches 11 bases. This CDR3 is 14 amino acids long. V shed 6 bases and J 4 bases; nucleotides not matched to a gene: 4. Germline V CDR1 and CDR2: KGHSH, LQKENI. DNA for the CDR3: TGTGCCAGCTCGTCCGGGACAGGGGGAGAGACCCAGTACTTC. Amino acid sequence: CASSSGTGGETQYF.

In its sample, this clone was seen once. The chain carries TRBV9 and TRBJ1-1, with D uncertain. Germline-derived CDR1 and CDR2 are SGDLS and YYNGEE. Trimming took off 3 bases at V and 2 bases at J, with 8 bases between the two ends. The CDR3 length is 13 residues. The CDR3 DNA follows: TGTGCCAGCAGCGCGGGATCTAACACTGAAGCTTTCTTT. Encoded protein: CASSAGSNTEAFF.

The chain combines TRBV6-5 with TRBJ1-2; D is unclear. From germline, CDR1 is MNHEY and CDR2 SVGAGI. The CDR3 covers 13 residues. The V and J ends lost 0 bases and 4 bases respectively, with 6 bases between them. The CDR3 bases are TGTGCCAGCAGTTACTCCCGTTTCTATGGCTACACCTTC. As protein: CASSYSRFYGYTF.

The V and J genes are TRBV27 and TRBJ1-1; D ambiguous. The V gene lost 2 bases and the J gene lost 0 bases, with 7 bases spanning the gap. The CDR3 loop spans 14 amino acids. Germline values: CDR1 MNHEY, CDR2 SMNVEV (reference sequence). CDR3 sequence (DNA): TGTGCCAGCAGTTTACTCGGGTTGAACACTGAAGCTTTCTTT. Encoded protein: CASSLLGLNTEAFF.